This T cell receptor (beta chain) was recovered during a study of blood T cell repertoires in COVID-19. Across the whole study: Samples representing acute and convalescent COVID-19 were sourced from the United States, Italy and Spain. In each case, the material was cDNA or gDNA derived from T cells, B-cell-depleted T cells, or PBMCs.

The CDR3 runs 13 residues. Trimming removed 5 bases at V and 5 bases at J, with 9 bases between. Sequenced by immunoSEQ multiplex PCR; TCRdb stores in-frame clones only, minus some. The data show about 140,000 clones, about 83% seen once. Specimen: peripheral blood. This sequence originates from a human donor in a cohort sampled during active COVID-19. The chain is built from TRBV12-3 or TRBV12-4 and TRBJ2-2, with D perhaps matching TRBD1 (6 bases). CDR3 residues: CASSPDRTGELFF. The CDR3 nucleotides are TGTGCCAGCAGTCCCGACAGGACCGGGGAGCTGTTTTTT.